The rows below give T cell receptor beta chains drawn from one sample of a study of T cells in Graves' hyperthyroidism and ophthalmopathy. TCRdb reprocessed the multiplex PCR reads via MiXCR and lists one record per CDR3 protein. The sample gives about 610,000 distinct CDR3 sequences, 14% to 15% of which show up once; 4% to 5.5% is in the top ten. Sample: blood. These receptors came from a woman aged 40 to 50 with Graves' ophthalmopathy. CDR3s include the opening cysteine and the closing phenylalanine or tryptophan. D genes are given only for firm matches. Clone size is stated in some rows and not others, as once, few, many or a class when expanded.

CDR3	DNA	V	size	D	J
CASGSGGTGELFF	TGTGCCAGCGGGTCCGGGGGCACCGGGGAGCTGTTTTTT	TRBV7-3	many	.	TRBJ2-2
CSARGGSAQWETQYF	TGCAGTGCTAGAGGCGGGAGCGCCCAATGGGAGACCCAGTACTTC	TRBV20-1	many	TRBD2	TRBJ2-5
CASSYRLSGANVLTF	TGTGCCAGCAGTTACAGACTCTCTGGGGCCAACGTCCTGACTTTC	TRBV6-2/TRBV6-3	.	.	TRBJ2-6
CASSLVAPLSPTQYF	TGTGCCAGCAGCTTAGTTGCGCCCCTATCGCCGACCCAGTACTTC	TRBV7-2	few	.	TRBJ2-5
CASSLEGYTGELFF	TGTGCCAGCAGTTTAGAGGGATACACCGGGGAGCTGTTTTTT	TRBV12-3/TRBV12-4	many	.	TRBJ2-2
CASSYDFSGDSYEQYF	TGTGCCAGCAGTTACGATTTTAGCGGGGACTCCTACGAGCAGTACTTC	TRBV6-5	few	TRBD2	TRBJ2-7
CASRAKTEPTNYGYTF	TGTGCCAGCAGGGCCAAGACAGAACCTACTAACTATGGCTACACCTTC	TRBV5-6	many	.	TRBJ1-2
CASSFRSSETQYF	TGTGCCAGCAGTTTCAGGAGTTCGGAGACCCAGTACTTC	TRBV12-3/TRBV12-4	once	.	TRBJ2-5
CASSQDGLAGPTYEQYF	TGCGCCAGCAGCCAAGATGGACTAGCGGGACCAACCTACGAGCAGTACTTC	TRBV4-1	many	TRBD2	TRBJ2-7
CASKPGQENTEAFF	TGTGCCAGCAAACCGGGACAGGAGAACACTGAAGCTTTCTTT	TRBV6-1	many	TRBD1	TRBJ1-1
CASSPRTSETYEQYF	TGTGCCAGCAGCCCTCGGACTAGCGAGACCTACGAGCAGTACTTC	TRBV7-2	many	TRBD2	TRBJ2-7
CATSRDPAGYEQYF	TGTGCCACCAGCAGAGACCCCGCGGGCTACGAGCAGTACTTC	TRBV15	.	.	TRBJ2-7
CATSDQGGARYTF	TGTGCCACCAGTGATCAGGGGGGTGCGCGCTACACCTTC	TRBV24-1	.	TRBD1	TRBJ1-2
CASSISRQGFQPQHF	TGTGCCAGTAGTATAAGTCGACAGGGTTTCCAGCCCCAGCATTTT	TRBV19	many	TRBD1	TRBJ1-5
CASSYPAGYGREYDGELFF	TGTGCCAGCAGTTACCCGGCAGGGTATGGGCGGGAGTATGACGGGGAGCTGTTTTTT	TRBV9	.	TRBD2	TRBJ2-2
CASSLGPAGLTYEQYF	TGTGCCAGCAGCTTAGGGCCGGCGGGACTCACCTACGAGCAGTACTTC	TRBV7-9	many	.	TRBJ2-7
CASSQEGSGRNSPLHF	TGTGCCAGCAGCCAAGAGGGGTCGGGGAGGAATTCACCCCTCCACTTT	TRBV3-1	few	.	TRBJ1-6
CASSLWTSGLQETQYF	TGTGCCAGCAGCTTATGGACTAGCGGGTTACAAGAGACCCAGTACTTC	TRBV7-2	.	TRBD2	TRBJ2-5
CASSLGTGADEAFF	TGTGCCAGCAGTTTAGGGACAGGGGCCGATGAAGCTTTCTTT	TRBV12-3/TRBV12-4	many	TRBD1	TRBJ1-1
CASSYRDSPQSEQYF	TGTGCCAGCAGTTACCGGGACAGTCCCCAATCCGAGCAGTACTTC	TRBV6-5	many	TRBD1	TRBJ2-7
CASSGSTSGSYAKNIQYF	TGTGCCAGCAGTGGGTCGACTAGCGGGAGTTATGCCAAAAACATTCAGTACTTC	TRBV2	.	TRBD2	TRBJ2-4
CASSYPGPRNYEQYF	TGTGCCAGCAGCTACCCCGGGCCCAGAAATTACGAGCAGTACTTC	TRBV7-8	many	.	TRBJ2-7
CASSVGDTYEQYF	TGTGCCAGCAGTGTGGGGGACACCTACGAGCAGTACTTC	TRBV11-1	many	.	TRBJ2-7
CASSFEQYTEAFF	TGTGCCAGCAGCTTTGAACAGTACACTGAAGCTTTCTTT	TRBV7-2	many	.	TRBJ1-1
CASSRGGTSNTEAFF	TGTGCCAGCAGCCGAGGGGGAACCTCGAACACTGAAGCTTTCTTT	TRBV7-2	many	.	TRBJ1-1
CSASDVNTEAFF	TGCAGTGCTAGTGACGTGAACACTGAAGCTTTCTTT	TRBV20-1	many	.	TRBJ1-1
CASSLINREQYF	TGTGCCAGCAGTTTAATTAACAGAGAGCAGTACTTC	TRBV12-3/TRBV12-4	many	.	TRBJ2-7
CASTTGSRETQYF	TGTGCCAGCACCACAGGGAGTCGGGAGACCCAGTACTTC	TRBV5-8	once	.	TRBJ2-5
CASSSGTSGRAGELFF	TGTGCCAGCAGTTCGGGGACTAGCGGGAGGGCCGGGGAGCTGTTTTTT	TRBV28	many	TRBD2	TRBJ2-2
CASSAAPHIQETQYF	TGTGCCAGCAGTGCGGCGCCCCACATCCAAGAGACCCAGTACTTC	TRBV28	.	.	TRBJ2-5
CASSEGEKETQYF	TGTGCCAGTAGTGAAGGAGAGAAAGAGACCCAGTACTTC	TRBV19	few	.	TRBJ2-5
CASGGRTTNTGELFF	TGTGCCAGCGGGGGGAGGACAACGAACACCGGGGAGCTGTTTTTT	TRBV2	many	.	TRBJ2-2
CASSVAISTEAFF	TGCGCCAGCAGCGTGGCTATAAGCACTGAAGCTTTCTTT	TRBV5-1	many	.	TRBJ1-1
CASSYSFRGANDGYTF	TGTGCCAGCAGTTACTCCTTTCGGGGGGCGAATGATGGCTACACCTTC	TRBV6-5	.	.	TRBJ1-2
CASSHGETGGSNQPQHF	TGTGCCAGCAGCCACGGGGAGACAGGGGGTAGCAATCAGCCCCAGCATTTT	TRBV6-4	many	TRBD1	TRBJ1-5
CASSLAGGSDYEQYF	TGTGCCAGCAGTTTAGCAGGGGGTTCCGATTACGAGCAGTACTTC	TRBV6-5	.	TRBD1	TRBJ2-7
CSATTGLFFNEQFF	TGCAGTGCTACGACAGGGCTCTTCTTCAATGAGCAGTTCTTC	TRBV20-1	many	TRBD1	TRBJ2-1
CASSKLAGGTLDTQYF	TGTGCCAGCAGCAAGTTAGCGGGAGGAACACTGGATACGCAGTATTTT	TRBV7-6	many	TRBD2	TRBJ2-3
CASSYSRTASTDTQYF	TGTGCCAGCAGTTACTCGAGAACAGCTAGCACAGATACGCAGTATTTT	TRBV6-5	many	.	TRBJ2-3
CASSFVGTSSEQYF	TGTGCCAGCAGTTTTGTAGGGACTAGCTCCGAGCAGTACTTC	TRBV12-3/TRBV12-4	.	TRBD2	TRBJ2-7
CASSLIGSGSSYEQYF	TGTGCCAGCAGCTTAATTGGTAGCGGGAGCTCCTACGAGCAGTACTTC	TRBV11-2	.	TRBD2	TRBJ2-7
CASSPKGHRGGETQYF	TGTGCCAGCAGCCCAAAGGGTCACAGGGGAGGGGAGACCCAGTACTTC	TRBV7-9	few	.	TRBJ2-5
CASRRGTALSGYTF	TGTGCCAGCAGGCGAGGGACAGCCCTATCCGGCTACACCTTC	TRBV28	many	TRBD1	TRBJ1-2
CSAREDSRREQYF	TGCAGTGCTAGAGAAGACTCCAGGCGCGAGCAGTACTTC	TRBV20-1	many	.	TRBJ2-7
CASSVGDYEQYF	TGTGCCAGCAGCGTCGGTGACTACGAGCAGTACTTC	TRBV6-1	many	.	TRBJ2-7
CASSLDTLAGETGELFF	TGTGCCAGCAGTTTAGATACTCTAGCGGGAGAAACCGGGGAGCTGTTTTTT	TRBV28	many	TRBD2	TRBJ2-2
CASSSGQGVSSTEAFF	TGTGCCAGCAGTTCCGGACAGGGGGTATCGAGCACTGAAGCTTTCTTT	TRBV28	.	TRBD1	TRBJ1-1
CASSLRAGGDYEQYF	TGTGCCAGCAGTTTAAGGGCGGGAGGGGACTACGAGCAGTACTTC	TRBV27	many	TRBD2	TRBJ2-7
CASSPGEGLQPQHF	TGCGCCAGCAGCCCGGGGGAAGGACTTCAGCCCCAGCATTTT	TRBV5-1	many	.	TRBJ1-5
CASSHRENTEAFF	TGTGCCAGCAGCCACAGGGAGAACACTGAAGCTTTCTTT	TRBV28	many	.	TRBJ1-1
CASSDRGGYEAFF	TGTGCCAGCAGCGATCGGGGGGGCTATGAAGCTTTCTTT	TRBV12-3/TRBV12-4	many	.	TRBJ1-1